The 23 T cell receptor beta chains presented below share a single source sample, sequenced in a study of beta chain features in type 1 diabetes. Expressed TCRB transcripts were sequenced because the isolated RNA had all been reverse transcribed beforehand. Here immunoSEQ multiplex PCR was the method, and the copy in TCRdb shows in-frame clones only, minus some. The data contain 250,000 to 400,000 clones, 13% to 15% of them singletons. The sequencing input was central memory CD4+ T cells from blood. The receptors were gathered from a man aged 25 to 45 in good health.

The count of this clone is one. This CDR3 reads CASSQGQGATETQYF. CDR3 nucleotide sequence: TGTGCCAGCAGCCAGGGACAGGGGGCAACGGAGACCCAGTACTTC. The V gene is TRBV4-2, the J gene TRBJ2-5, with 12 positions matching TRBD1. V shed 3 bases, J shed 5 bases, and the junction held 4 bases outside the gene matches. The CDR3 length is 15 residues. The germline CDR1 and CDR2 sequences are LGHNA and YNFKEQ.

This clone was counted only a few times. The chain links TRBV9 to TRBJ2-5, with a possible D match to TRBD2 (5 bases). From germline, CDR1 is SGDLS and CDR2 YYNGEE. V lost 4 bases and J lost 5, with 15 bases in between. CDR3 length equals 14 residues. The CDR3 bases are TGTGCCAGCAGCCCCCGGGCTAGCTTGGAGACCCAGTACTTC. Protein: CASSPRASLETQYF.

The CDR3 sequence is CASSLDVGSYEQYV. CDR3 DNA sequence: TGTGCCAGCAGCTTAGACGTGGGCTCCTACGAGCAGTACGTC. This rearrangement joins TRBV7-2 to TRBJ2-7; no clear D. CDR1 and CDR2 (germline): SGHTA, FQGNSA. Deletions cut 1 base from V and 0 bases from J, with 7 bases between. The CDR3 consists of 14 residues.

This clone was counted only a few times. CDR3 sequence (DNA): TGTGCCAGCAGCAGTCGCGTGAGCGGGATCGCCCTCCCTGAGCAGTTCTTC. Translation gives CASSSRVSGIALPEQFF. The chain joins TRBV7-9 to TRBJ2-1; 7 bases fit TRBD2. This CDR3 has 17 residues. V shed 5 bases, J shed 9 bases, and the junction held 19 bases outside the gene matches. Looked up from germline, CDR1 is SEHNR and CDR2 is FQNEAQ (reference sequence).

The V call is TRBV5-6, the J call TRBJ2-5, with 8 bases matching TRBD2. This CDR3 region has 16 residues. V lost 3 bases and J lost 2; bases outside the gene matches: 9. In germline, CDR1 is SGHDT, CDR2 YYEEEE. The CDR3 is CASSSPRLAPQETQYF. The CDR3 nucleotides read TGTGCCAGCAGCTCTCCGCGACTAGCGCCACAAGAGACCCAGTACTTC.

This clone was seen a few times. The chain employs TRBV4-3 and TRBJ2-5; no clear D. V lost 1 base, J lost 5 bases, and 11 bases lay in between. The CDR3 consists of 14 residues. Germline CDR1 LGHNA, CDR2 YSLEER. The CDR3 here is CASSQGSIGETQYF. In DNA form, the CDR3 reads TGCGCCAGCAGCCAAGGAAGTATCGGGGAGACCCAGTACTTC.

The rearrangement uses TRBV18 and TRBJ1-1; the D gene is possibly TRBD1 (5 bases). The ends were cut back, 3 bases at V and 2 bases at J, with 13 bases in the middle. The CDR3 is 15 amino acids. CDR1 is KGHSH and CDR2 is LQKENI in the germline V gene. The chain's CDR3 is CASSPFTGDNTEAFF. The DNA of the CDR3 is TGTGCCAGCTCACCCTTTACTGGGGACAACACTGAAGCTTTCTTT.

The sample holds many counts of this clone. The rearrangement joins TRBV5-6 to TRBJ1-6; D gene unclear. Germline values: CDR1 SGHDT, CDR2 YYEEEE. The CDR3 totals 14 residues. V was pared by 2 bases and J by 8 bases, with 11 bases between. The CDR3 loop reads CASSLREIDSPLHF. CDR3 coding DNA: TGTGCCAGCAGCTTACGGGAGATCGATTCACCCCTCCACTTT. The entire variable domain, with the rest obtained from reference TRBV5-6 and TRBJ1-6, is as follows: DAGVTQSPTHLIKTRGQQVTLRCSPKSGHDTVSWYQQALGQGPQFIFQYYEEEERQRGNFPDRFSGHQFPNYSSELNVNALLLGDSALYLCASSLREIDSPLHFGNGTRLTVT.

This clone occurred a few times. This chain joins TRBV7-9 and TRBJ1-1; D call uncertain. V was clipped by 1 base and J by 6 bases, with 9 bases between them. The CDR3 is 13 amino acids. In germline, CDR1 is SEHNR, CDR2 FQNEAQ (reference sequence). CDR3 in amino acids: CASSLVGLAEAFF. The CDR3 region has the DNA TGTGCCAGCAGCTTAGTGGGTTTAGCTGAAGCTTTCTTT. The full variable domain, its missing parts supplied by reference TRBV7-9 and TRBJ1-1, is DTGVSQNPRHKITKRGQNVTFRCDPISEHNRLYWYRQTLGQGPEFLTYFQNEAQLEKSRLLSDRFSAERPKGSFSTLEIQRTEQGDSAMYLCASSLVGLAEAFFGQGTRLTVV.

In this sample, this clone turned up a few times. CDR3 residues: CASSQDVANYGYTF. CDR3 sequence (DNA): TGCGCCAGCAGCCAAGATGTGGCGAACTATGGCTACACCTTC. The chain joins TRBV4-1 to TRBJ1-2; D ambiguous. V was clipped by 0 bases and J by 2 bases, with 7 bases between them. This CDR3 is 14 amino acids long. Per germline, CDR1 MGHRA and CDR2 YSYEKL.

In this sample, this clone turned up a few times. The chain employs TRBV7-7 and TRBJ2-5; 9 bases align to TRBD1. Looked up from germline, CDR1 is SSHAT and CDR2 is FNYEAQ (reference sequence). The CDR3 is made up of 14 amino acids. V lost 4 bases, J lost 4 bases, and 4 bases stayed unmatched. DNA of the CDR3: TGTGCCAGCAGCTCCGGGACAGGGTTAGAGACCCAGTACTTC. It encodes CASSSGTGLETQYF.

This clone was seen a few times. CDR3 sequence reads: CASSYGQMISGNTIYF. As DNA, the CDR3 is TGTGCCAGCAGTTACGGACAGATGATCTCTGGAAACACCATATATTTT. The chain carries TRBV6-6 and TRBJ1-3; D possibly corresponds to TRBD1 (6 bases). This CDR3 is 16 amino acids long. Deletions cut 2 bases from V and 0 bases from J, with 11 bases between. Germline-derived CDR1 and CDR2 are MNHNY and SVGAGI (reference sequence).

The V call is TRBV10-3, the J call TRBJ1-5; D is perhaps TRBD1 (6 bases). V lost 3 bases to trimming and J lost 5 bases, with 8 bases between them. CDR3 length equals 13 residues. Germline loops: CDR1 ENHRY, CDR2 SYGVKD. CDR3 in DNA: TGTGCCATCAGTGAAGGGGGTTATCAGCCCCAGCATTTT. Translating it yields CAISEGGYQPQHF.

This clone was seen more than once but under ten times. This chain joins TRBV2 and TRBJ2-7; D remains ambiguous. This CDR3 region has 12 residues. CDR1 is SNHLY and CDR2 is FYNNEI in the germline V gene. Trimming took 7 bases from V and 4 from J, leaving 11 bases between them. The CDR3 coding sequence is TGTGCCAGCAACTACAACCGATACGAGCAGTACTTC. Amino acids: CASNYNRYEQYF.

This clone was seen more than once but under ten times. V and J are TRBV7-9 and TRBJ1-5; 11 bases are a match to TRBD1. Trimming cost V 5 bases and J 7 bases; bases outside gene matches: 10. There are 16 residues in the CDR3. Germline CDR1 SEHNR, CDR2 FQNEAQ (reference sequence). CDR3 DNA: TGTGCCAGCAGCGCCTCAGGTGGGGACAGGGGGCAGCCCCAGCATTTT. Its protein product is CASSASGGDRGQPQHF. Combining the CDR3 with reference TRBV7-9 and TRBJ1-5 gives the whole variable domain DTGVSQNPRHKITKRGQNVTFRCDPISEHNRLYWYRQTLGQGPEFLTYFQNEAQLEKSRLLSDRFSAERPKGSFSTLEIQRTEQGDSAMYLCASSASGGDRGQPQHFGDGTRLSIL.

The chain is built from TRBV7-8 and TRBJ2-3, with D possibly TRBD2 on 5 matching bases. CDR1 is SGHVS and CDR2 is FQNEAQ in the germline V gene. V lost 0 bases, J lost 2 bases, and 18 bases lay in between. The CDR3 has 18 amino acids. In DNA form, the CDR3 reads TGTGCCAGCAGCTTAGCCGCACTACTAGTGGTGCACACAGATACGCAGTATTTT. Encoded protein: CASSLAALLVVHTDTQYF.

This clone was detected a few times. This chain uses TRBV14 with TRBJ2-5; D is uncertain. Trimming took 6 bases from V and 0 from J, leaving 17 bases between them. The length of the CDR3 is 16 residues. The V gene's germline CDR1 is SGHDN and CDR2 FVKESK. The CDR3 here is CASSPGRNLYQETQYF. The DNA of the CDR3 is TGTGCCAGCAGTCCCGGACGGAATTTGTACCAAGAGACCCAGTACTTC.

The V and J genes are TRBV6-5 and TRBJ2-7; 7 positions agree with TRBD1. Per the germline V gene, CDR1 is MNHEY and CDR2 is SVGAGI. V shed 6 bases and J 0 bases; nucleotides not matched to a gene: 8. This CDR3 has 15 residues. CDR3 DNA: TGTGCCAGCAGACACGACAGGGTGGGCTCCTACGAGCAGTACTTC. Its translation is CASRHDRVGSYEQYF.

The chain recombines TRBV6-4 with TRBJ2-3; 8 nucleotides line up with TRBD2. Trimming removed 4 bases from V and 0 bases from J; junction bases left unmatched: 18. This CDR3 region has 20 residues. Germline CDR1 and CDR2: MRHNA and SNTAGT. The CDR3 DNA reads as TGTGCCAGCAGTGGGGCCAGCCACAGCGGGGGTCACGCTAGCACAGATACGCAGTATTTT. This sequence encodes CASSGASHSGGHASTDTQYF.

This rearrangement joins TRBV4-2 to TRBJ2-2; D remains ambiguous. This CDR3 region has 14 residues. Trimming left V 6 bases short and J 7 bases short, with 15 bases between. Germline V gene sequence: CDR1 LGHNA, CDR2 YNFKEQ. The CDR3 DNA follows: TGTGCCAGCAGTTACTTAGTTATGGGCGGGGAGCTGTTTTTT. Protein: CASSYLVMGGELFF.

This clone was observed a handful of times. The V and J genes are TRBV4-1 and TRBJ1-1, with D perhaps TRBD1 (5 bases). Between the trimmed V and J ends, which lost 0 bases and 14 bases, there was a span of 16 bases. This CDR3 has 13 residues. CDR1 is MGHRA, CDR2 YSYEKL, per germline. The CDR3 here is CASSQERRGWVFF. CDR3 nucleotides: TGCGCCAGCAGCCAAGAGCGGCGGGGCTGGGTGTTCTTT.

V is TRBV7-3 and J is TRBJ2-7; D is unresolved. CDR1 and CDR2 from the germline V gene are SGHTA and FQGTGA. This CDR3 is 14 amino acids long. Trimming removed 5 bases from V and 12 bases from J, with 23 bases in between. CDR3 protein: CASSHHRPDFQWYV. In DNA form, the CDR3 reads TGTGCCAGCAGCCACCACCGTCCAGACTTCCAGTGGTACGTC.

In its sample, this clone was seen a few times. The rearrangement joins TRBV5-1 to TRBJ2-3; no reliable D call. CDR3 length: 15 residues. V was trimmed by 4 bases and J by 0 bases, leaving 12 bases between them. Per the germline V gene, CDR1 is SGHRS and CDR2 is YFSETQ. The CDR3 here is CASSGGAFSTDTQYF. The CDR3 bases are TGCGCCAGCAGCGGCGGTGCCTTTAGCACAGATACGCAGTATTTT.